This entry is about one T cell receptor (beta chain). This sample stems from a study of blood T cell repertoires in COVID-19. As for the study in general: Samples taken during acute and convalescent COVID-19 were collected in the United States, Italy and Spain.

Per the original data handling: Quantification of nucleated cells was approximated via reference gene primer amplification. TCRdb's copy holds only in-frame clones and misses some; the assay was immunoSEQ multiplex PCR. V, J and clone size are those of that table, while D and trimming were read from the DNA. Here the sample spans about 330,000 clones, approximately 90% being singletons. Participant-reported clinical history was the basis for cohort assignment. Before being deemed recovered, Cohort 3 donors had two negative PCRs, clearance, or symptom resolution. Per the germline V gene, CDR1 is SQVTM and CDR2 is ANQGSEA. The CDR3 length is 12 residues. V gave up 4 bases and J gave up 7 bases; unmatched junction bases: 4.

Input material: PBMCs or T cells enriched from blood (not recorded which). The rearrangement joins TRBV29-1 to TRBJ1-2; 9 nucleotides align to TRBD1. This sequence originates from a young woman who had recovered from COVID-19. CDR3 region: CSVGTGGFGYTF. The CDR3 coding sequence is TGCAGCGTTGGAACAGGGGGCTTTGGCTACACCTTC.